This T cell receptor (beta chain) is drawn from a study of T cell changes during pregnancy in multiple sclerosis. Method: immunoSEQ multiplex PCR; TCRdb's copy keeps in-frame clones and lacks some. The profile covers 50,000 or so clones, with 92% appearing a single time and around 0.53% taken by the ten largest. Germline V gene data show CDR1 as SGHDT and CDR2 as YYEEEE. The CDR3 covers 13 residues. Unmatched junction bases numbered 3, after V lost 1 base and J lost 8 bases. Sequenced material: CD4+ T cells from peripheral blood mononuclear cells, taken after pregnancy. The clonotype was recovered from a female donor with multiple sclerosis, enrolled in a pregnancy study. The chain has TRBV5-6 and TRBJ2-1, with 7 bases that match TRBD2. The CDR3 sequence: CASSLWAGDEQFF. The CDR3, as DNA: TGTGCCAGCAGCTTGTGGGCGGGAGATGAGCAGTTCTTC. The full variable domain, rest sourced from reference TRBV5-6 and TRBJ2-1, is DAGVTQSPTHLIKTRGQQVTLRCSPKSGHDTVSWYQQALGQGPQFIFQYYEEEERQRGNFPDRFSGHQFPNYSSELNVNALLLGDSALYLCASSLWAGDEQFFGPGTRLTVL.